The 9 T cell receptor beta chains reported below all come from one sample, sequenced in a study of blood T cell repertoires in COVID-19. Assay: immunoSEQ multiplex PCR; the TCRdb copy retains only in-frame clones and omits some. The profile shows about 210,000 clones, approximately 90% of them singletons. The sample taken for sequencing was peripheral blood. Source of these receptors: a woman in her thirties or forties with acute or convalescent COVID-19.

CDR3 nucleotides: TGTGCCAGCAGTCGCGGGGGGCTCGGAAAACTGTTTTTT. Translated, it gives CASSRGGLGKLFF. The chain has TRBV11-1 and TRBJ1-4, with D possibly being TRBD1 (6 bases). Trimming left V 6 bases short and J 10 bases short, with 15 bases between. CDR1 SGHAT and CDR2 FQDESV come from the germline V gene (reference sequence). The CDR3 runs to 13 residues. The variable domain in full, with the rest retrieved from reference TRBV11-1 and TRBJ1-4, is EAEVAQSPRYKITEKSQAVAFWCDPISGHATLYWYRQILGQGPELLVQFQDESVVDDSQLPKDRFSAERLKGVDSTLKIQPAELGDSAMYLCASSRGGLGKLFFGSGTQLSVL.

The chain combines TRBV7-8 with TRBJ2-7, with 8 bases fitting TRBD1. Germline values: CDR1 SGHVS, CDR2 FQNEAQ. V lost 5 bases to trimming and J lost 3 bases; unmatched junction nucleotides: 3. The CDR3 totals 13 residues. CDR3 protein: CASSQGQVYEQYV. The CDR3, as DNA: TGTGCCAGCAGCCAGGGACAGGTCTACGAGCAGTACGTC.

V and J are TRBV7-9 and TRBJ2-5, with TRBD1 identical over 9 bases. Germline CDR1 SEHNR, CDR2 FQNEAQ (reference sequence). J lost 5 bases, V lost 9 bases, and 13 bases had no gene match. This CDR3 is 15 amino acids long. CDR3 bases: TGTGCCAGGCCGCGGGAACAGGGGGCAGGGGAGACCCAGTACTTC. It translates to CARPREQGAGETQYF.

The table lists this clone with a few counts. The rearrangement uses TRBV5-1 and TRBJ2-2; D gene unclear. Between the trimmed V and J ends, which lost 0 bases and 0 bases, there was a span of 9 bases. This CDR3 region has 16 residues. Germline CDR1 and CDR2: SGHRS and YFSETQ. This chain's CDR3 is CASSLVNNPNTGELFF. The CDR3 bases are TGCGCCAGCAGCTTGGTGAACAACCCGAACACCGGGGAGCTGTTTTTT.

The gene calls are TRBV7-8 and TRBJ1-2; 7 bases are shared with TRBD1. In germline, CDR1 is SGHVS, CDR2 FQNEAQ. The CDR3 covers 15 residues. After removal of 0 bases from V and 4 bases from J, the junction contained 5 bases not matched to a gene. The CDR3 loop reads CASSLAGTAGYGYTF. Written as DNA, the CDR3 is TGTGCCAGCAGCTTAGCTGGGACAGCAGGCTATGGCTACACCTTC.

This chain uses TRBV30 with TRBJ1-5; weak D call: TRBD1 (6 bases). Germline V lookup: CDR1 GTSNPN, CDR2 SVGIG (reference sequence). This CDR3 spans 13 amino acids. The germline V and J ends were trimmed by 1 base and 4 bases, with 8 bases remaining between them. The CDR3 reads CAWSGQENQPQHF. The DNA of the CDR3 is TGTGCCTGGAGTGGACAGGAAAATCAGCCCCAGCATTTT.

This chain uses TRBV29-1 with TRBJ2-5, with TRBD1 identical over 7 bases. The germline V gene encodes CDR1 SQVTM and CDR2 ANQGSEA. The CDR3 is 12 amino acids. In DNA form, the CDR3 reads TGCAGTACCCGGGACAGCCAAGAGACCCAGTACTTC. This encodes CSTRDSQETQYF.

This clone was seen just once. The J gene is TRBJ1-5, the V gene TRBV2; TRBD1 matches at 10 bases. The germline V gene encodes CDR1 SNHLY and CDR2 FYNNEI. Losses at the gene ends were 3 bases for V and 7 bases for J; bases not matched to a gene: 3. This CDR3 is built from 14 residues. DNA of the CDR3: TGTGCCAGCAGTGACCAGACAGGGGGCCAGCCCCAGCATTTT. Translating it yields CASSDQTGGQPQHF.

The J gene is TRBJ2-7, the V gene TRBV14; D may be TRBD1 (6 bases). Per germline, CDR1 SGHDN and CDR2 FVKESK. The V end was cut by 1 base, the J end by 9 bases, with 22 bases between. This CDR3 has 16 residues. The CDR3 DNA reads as TGTGCCAGCAGCCAAGGGATAACAGGGCTACTACGAGGGCAGTACGTC. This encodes CASSQGITGLLRGQYV.